The present T cell receptor beta chain was sequenced within a study of response to subunit inactivated influenza vaccine. This clonotype turned up a few times. Its antigen is as yet unknown. Whole-study results and caveats: Each seasonal influenza vaccination, the authors suggested, recruits few new T cells.

CDR1 SQVTM and CDR2 ANQGSEA come from the germline V gene. With 5 bases removed from V and 5 bases from J, the gap between germline ends came to 18 bases. CDR3 length: 14 residues. In TCRdb, the RT-PCR reads were re-called with MiXCR into one record per CDR3 protein. Counted here are around 580,000 distinct CDR3 sequences, less than 15% occurring once; the ten biggest clones make up 11%. This chain links TRBV29-1 with TRBJ1-1, with D possibly TRBD1 on 6 matching bases. This receptor was obtained from a man aged 45-60 years who received an inactivated influenza vaccine. This sample comprised PBMCs from blood, obtained 11 to 12 days after vaccination. This chain's CDR3 is CSVSRVGAGTEAFF. CDR3 in DNA: TGCAGCGTTTCCCGGGTGGGGGCGGGAACTGAAGCTTTCTTT.